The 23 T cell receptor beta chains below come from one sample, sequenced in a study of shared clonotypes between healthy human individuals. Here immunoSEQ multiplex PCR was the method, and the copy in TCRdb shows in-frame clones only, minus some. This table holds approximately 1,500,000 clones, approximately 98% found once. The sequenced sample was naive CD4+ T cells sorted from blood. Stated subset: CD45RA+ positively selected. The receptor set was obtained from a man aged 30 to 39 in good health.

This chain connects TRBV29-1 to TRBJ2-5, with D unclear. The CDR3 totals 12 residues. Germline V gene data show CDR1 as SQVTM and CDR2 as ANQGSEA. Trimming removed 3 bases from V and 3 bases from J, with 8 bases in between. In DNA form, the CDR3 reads TGCAGCGTTGAGTGGATAAAAGAGACCCAGTACTTC. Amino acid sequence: CSVEWIKETQYF.

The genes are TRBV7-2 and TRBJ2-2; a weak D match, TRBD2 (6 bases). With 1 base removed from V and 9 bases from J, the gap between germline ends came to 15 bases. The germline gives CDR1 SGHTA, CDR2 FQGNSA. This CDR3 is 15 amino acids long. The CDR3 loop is CASSLVGGIGRELFF. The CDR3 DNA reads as TGTGCCAGCAGCTTAGTTGGCGGGATCGGTCGGGAGCTGTTTTTT.

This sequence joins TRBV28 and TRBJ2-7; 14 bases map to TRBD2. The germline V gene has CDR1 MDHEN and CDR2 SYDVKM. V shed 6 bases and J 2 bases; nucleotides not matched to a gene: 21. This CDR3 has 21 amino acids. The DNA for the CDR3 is TGTGCCAGCAGCCACCTACAGGGGACGAAGACTAGCGGGAGGGGACCCTACGAGCAGTACTTC. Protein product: CASSHLQGTKTSGRGPYEQYF.

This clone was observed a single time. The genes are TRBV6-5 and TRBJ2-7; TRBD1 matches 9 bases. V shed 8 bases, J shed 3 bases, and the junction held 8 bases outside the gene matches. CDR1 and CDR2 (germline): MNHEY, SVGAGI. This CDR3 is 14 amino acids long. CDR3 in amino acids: CASSTGQGFYEQYF. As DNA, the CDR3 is TGTGCCAGCTCCACGGGACAGGGCTTCTACGAGCAGTACTTC.

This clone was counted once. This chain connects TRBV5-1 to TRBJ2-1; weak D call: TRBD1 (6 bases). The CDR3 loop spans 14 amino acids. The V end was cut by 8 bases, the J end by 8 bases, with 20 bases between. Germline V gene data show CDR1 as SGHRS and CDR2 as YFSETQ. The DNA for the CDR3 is TGCGCCAGTTACGGCAGGGACAATCGGGATGAGCAGTTCTTC. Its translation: CASYGRDNRDEQFF.

The CDR3: CASSQSAGLANYEQYF. Written as DNA, the CDR3 is TGTGCCAGCTCACAATCAGCAGGACTAGCTAACTACGAGCAGTACTTC. This chain joins TRBV18 and TRBJ2-7; TRBD2 matches 8 bases. The CDR3 consists of 16 residues. Germline trimming cut 4 bases from V and 3 bases from J; bases unmatched to any gene: 11. CDR1 and CDR2 from the germline V gene are KGHSH and LQKENI.

CDR3 bases: TGTGCCAGCAGCCCTTGGGGAAGGACTGAGCAGTTCTTC. Its protein is CASSPWGRTEQFF. The J gene is TRBJ2-1, the V gene TRBV7-2; D is unresolved. CDR1 SGHTA and CDR2 FQGNSA come from the germline V gene. The CDR3 sequence is 13 residues long. Trimming stripped 5 bases from V and 9 bases from J, with 14 bases between.

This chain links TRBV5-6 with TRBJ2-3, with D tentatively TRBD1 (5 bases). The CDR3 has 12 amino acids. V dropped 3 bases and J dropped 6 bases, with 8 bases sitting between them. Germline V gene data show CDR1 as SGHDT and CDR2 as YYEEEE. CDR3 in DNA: TGTGCCAGCAGCTCAAGACAGGATACGCAGTATTTT. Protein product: CASSSRQDTQYF.

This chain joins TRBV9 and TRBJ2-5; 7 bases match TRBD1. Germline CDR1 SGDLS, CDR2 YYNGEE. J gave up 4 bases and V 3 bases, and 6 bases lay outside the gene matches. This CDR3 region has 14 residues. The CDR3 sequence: CASSGGQPGETQYF. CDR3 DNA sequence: TGTGCCAGCAGCGGGGGACAGCCAGGAGAGACCCAGTACTTC.

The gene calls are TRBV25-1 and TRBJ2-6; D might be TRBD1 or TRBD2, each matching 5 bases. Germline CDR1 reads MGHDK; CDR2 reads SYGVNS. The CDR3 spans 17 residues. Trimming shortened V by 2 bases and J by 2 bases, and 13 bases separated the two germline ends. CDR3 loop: CASSEGSRGTGANVLTF. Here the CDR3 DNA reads TGTGCCAGCAGTGAAGGATCGAGGGGTACTGGGGCCAACGTCCTGACTTTC.

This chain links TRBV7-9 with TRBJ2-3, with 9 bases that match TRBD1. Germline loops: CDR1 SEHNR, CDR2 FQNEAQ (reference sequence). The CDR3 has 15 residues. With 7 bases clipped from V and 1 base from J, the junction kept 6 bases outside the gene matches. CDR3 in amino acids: CASTRDRVGTDTQYF. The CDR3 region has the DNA TGTGCCAGCACCCGGGACAGGGTGGGCACAGATACGCAGTATTTT.

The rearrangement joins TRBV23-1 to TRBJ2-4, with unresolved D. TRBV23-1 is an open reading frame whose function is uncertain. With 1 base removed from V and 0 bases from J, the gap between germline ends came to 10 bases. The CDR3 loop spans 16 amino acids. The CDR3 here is CASSQYRCVAKNIQYF. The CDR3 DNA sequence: TGCGCCAGCAGTCAATACAGATGTGTAGCCAAAAACATTCAGTACTTC.

CDR3 sequence (DNA): TGCGCCAGCGGGATGACGGGGGGCCCAGAGACCCAGTACTTC. Its translation: CASGMTGGPETQYF. The V and J genes are TRBV5-1 and TRBJ2-5; perhaps TRBD2 as D (7 bases). V shed 7 bases and J shed 4 bases, with 17 bases lying between them. CDR3 length: 14 residues. The germline V gene encodes CDR1 SGHRS and CDR2 YFSETQ.

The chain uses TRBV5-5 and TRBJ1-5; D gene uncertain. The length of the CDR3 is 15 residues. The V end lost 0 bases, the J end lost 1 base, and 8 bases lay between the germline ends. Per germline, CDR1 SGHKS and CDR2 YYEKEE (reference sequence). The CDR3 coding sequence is TGTGCCAGCAGCTTGGGGTCTGGGAGCAATCAGCCCCAGCATTTT. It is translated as CASSLGSGSNQPQHF. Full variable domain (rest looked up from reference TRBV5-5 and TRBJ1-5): DAGVTQSPTHLIKTRGQQVTLRCSPISGHKSVSWYQQVLGQGPQFIFQYYEKEERGRGNFPDRFSARQFPNYSSELNVNALLLGDSALYLCASSLGSGSNQPQHFGDGTRLSIL.

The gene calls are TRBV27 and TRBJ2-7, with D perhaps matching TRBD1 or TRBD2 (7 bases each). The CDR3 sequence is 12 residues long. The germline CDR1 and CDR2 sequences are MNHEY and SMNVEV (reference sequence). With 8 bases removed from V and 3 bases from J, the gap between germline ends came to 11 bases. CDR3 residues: CASGRGHYEQYF. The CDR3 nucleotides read TGTGCCAGCGGGAGGGGGCACTACGAGCAGTACTTC.

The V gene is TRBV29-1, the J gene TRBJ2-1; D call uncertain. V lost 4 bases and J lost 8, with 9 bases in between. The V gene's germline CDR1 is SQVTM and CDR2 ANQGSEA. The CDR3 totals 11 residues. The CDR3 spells CSVARSYEQFF. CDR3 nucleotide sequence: TGCAGCGTTGCACGTTCGTATGAGCAGTTCTTC.

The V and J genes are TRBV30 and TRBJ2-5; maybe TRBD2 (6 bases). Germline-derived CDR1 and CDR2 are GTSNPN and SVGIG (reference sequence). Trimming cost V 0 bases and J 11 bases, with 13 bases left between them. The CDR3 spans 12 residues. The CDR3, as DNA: TGTGCCTGGAGTGTAGGAGCCGGGACTCAGTACTTC. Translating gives CAWSVGAGTQYF. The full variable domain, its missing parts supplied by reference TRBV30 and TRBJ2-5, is SQTIHQWPATLVQPVGSPLSLECTVEGTSNPNLYWYRQAAGRGLQLLFYSVGIGQISSEVPQNLSASRPQDRQFILSSKKLLLSDSGFYLCAWSVGAGTQYFGPGTRLLVL.

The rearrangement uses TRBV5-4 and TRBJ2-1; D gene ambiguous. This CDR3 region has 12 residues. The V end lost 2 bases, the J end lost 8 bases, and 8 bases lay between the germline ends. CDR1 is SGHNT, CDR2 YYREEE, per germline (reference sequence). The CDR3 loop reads CASSFRVDEQFF. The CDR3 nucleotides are TGTGCCAGCAGCTTCCGAGTCGATGAGCAGTTCTTC.

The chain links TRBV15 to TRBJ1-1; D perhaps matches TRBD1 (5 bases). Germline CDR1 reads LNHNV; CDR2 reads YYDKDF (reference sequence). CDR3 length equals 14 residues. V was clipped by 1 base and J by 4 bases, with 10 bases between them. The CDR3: CATSRVGTTTEAFF. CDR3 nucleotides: TGTGCCACCAGCAGAGTAGGGACCACCACTGAAGCTTTCTTT.

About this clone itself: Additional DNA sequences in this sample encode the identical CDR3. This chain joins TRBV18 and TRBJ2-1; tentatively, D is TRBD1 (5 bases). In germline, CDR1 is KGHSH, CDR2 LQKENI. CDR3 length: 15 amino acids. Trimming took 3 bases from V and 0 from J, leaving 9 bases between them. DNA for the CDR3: TGTGCCAGCTCACCGGGCCAGGGCTCCTACAATGAGCAGTTCTTC. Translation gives CASSPGQGSYNEQFF.

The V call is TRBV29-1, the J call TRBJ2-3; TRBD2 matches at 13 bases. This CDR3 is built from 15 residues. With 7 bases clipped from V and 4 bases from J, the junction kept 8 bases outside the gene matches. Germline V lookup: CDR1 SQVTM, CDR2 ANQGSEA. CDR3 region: CSAEPGLAGADTQYF. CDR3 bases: TGCAGCGCCGAGCCAGGACTAGCGGGAGCAGATACGCAGTATTTT.

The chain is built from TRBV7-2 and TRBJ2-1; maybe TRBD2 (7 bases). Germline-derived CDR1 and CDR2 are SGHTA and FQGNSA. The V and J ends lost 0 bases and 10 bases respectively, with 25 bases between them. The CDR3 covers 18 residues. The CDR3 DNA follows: TGTGCCAGCAGCTTAGCGGGGGGGGCCTACAGTGTGACCCGCGAGCAGTTCTTC. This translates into CASSLAGGAYSVTREQFF.

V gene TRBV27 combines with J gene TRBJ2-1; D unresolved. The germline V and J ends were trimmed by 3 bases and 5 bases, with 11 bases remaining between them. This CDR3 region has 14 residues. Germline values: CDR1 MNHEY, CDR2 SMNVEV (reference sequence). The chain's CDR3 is CASSFLGINNEQFF. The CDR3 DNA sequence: TGTGCCAGCAGTTTCTTGGGTATAAACAATGAGCAGTTCTTC.